The clone carrying this T cell receptor beta chain was found many times. This specimen comes from a study of blood T cell repertoires in COVID-19. Study summary: Collection of acute and convalescent COVID-19 samples took place in the United States, Italy and Spain. PBMCs, B-cell-depleted T cells, or T cells provided the cDNA or gDNA that made up the material.

In the original processing: Nucleated cell counts were estimated from reference gene primer amplification. TCRdb keeps only in-frame clones here, not all; method: immunoSEQ multiplex PCR. The D gene and trimming were derived from the DNA, and the V and J assignments and clone size from that table. The sample records under 250,000 clones, around 81% being singletons. Trimming stripped 0 bases from V and 4 bases from J, with 11 bases between. This CDR3 contains 15 residues. Germline CDR1 MNHEY, CDR2 SMNVEV (reference sequence). This TCR was sampled from a woman aged 55 to 70 with active or convalescent COVID-19. The chain uses TRBV27 and TRBJ2-3, with D possibly being TRBD2 (6 bases). The specimen sequenced was peripheral blood. CDR3 loop: CASSLSQTSPDTQYF. CDR3 sequence (DNA): TGTGCCAGCAGTTTATCCCAGACTAGTCCAGATACGCAGTATTTT.